The 32 T cell receptor beta chains reported below all come from one sample, sequenced in a study of CD39 and CD103 CD8 tumor-infiltrating T cells. Sequencing was performed with immunoSEQ multiplex PCR; in TCRdb, only in-frame clones are kept and a portion is missing. Counted here are 1,500 to 2,000 clones, 73% occurring once; the ten biggest clones make up approximately 35%. Source material: CD39- CD103- CD8+ T cells sorted from the tumor. Subset described: CD103-CD39- double-negative CD45RA- CD8 T cells. The receptor source for this set is a human donor with head and neck squamous cell carcinoma.

This clone appeared a single time. The chain couples TRBV18 to TRBJ2-5; no clear D. The J call is in doubt because the DNA end fits TRBJ2-7 better. Germline loops: CDR1 KGHSH, CDR2 LQKENI. The CDR3 is made up of 11 amino acids. Here the CDR3 reads CASSPGYEQYF. The DNA for the CDR3 is TGTGCCAGCTCGCCCGGCTACGAGCAGTACTTC.

The table lists this clone with a few counts. This sequence joins TRBV13 and TRBJ1-2; 10 positions agree with TRBD1. The germline CDR1 and CDR2 sequences are PRHDT and FYEKMQ (reference sequence). The CDR3 has 17 residues. The junction had 10 bases not matched to a gene; V was cut back by 2 bases and J by 4 bases. As DNA, the CDR3 is TGTGCCAGCAGCTTATGGACAGGGGGATACCTCAGCTATGGCTACACCTTC. Protein: CASSLWTGGYLSYGYTF.

This clone was detected only a few times. The gene calls are TRBV29-1 and TRBJ2-7; 9 nucleotides agree with TRBD1. Unmatched junction bases numbered 9, after V lost 3 bases and J lost 3 bases. This CDR3 has 15 amino acids. The V gene's germline CDR1 is SQVTM and CDR2 ANQGSEA. The CDR3 here is CSVEGSGQGDYEQYF. The CDR3 DNA sequence: TGCAGCGTTGAGGGATCGGGACAGGGTGACTACGAGCAGTACTTC.

The count of this clone is one. The CDR3 bases are TGTGCCAGCAGTTCACAGCCGGGACTAGCGGGTTACGAGCAGTACTTC. It translates to CASSSQPGLAGYEQYF. This sequence joins TRBV2 and TRBJ2-7, with TRBD2 matching 12 bases. Germline V gene lookup returns CDR1 SNHLY and CDR2 FYNNEI. J was trimmed by 4 bases and V by 5 bases; bases with no gene match: 9. This CDR3 region has 16 residues.

This chain joins TRBV28 and TRBJ2-7; 7 bases are shared with TRBD1. CDR1 and CDR2 (germline): MDHEN, SYDVKM. The V gene end was trimmed by 4 bases and the J gene end by 3 bases; junction bases not matched to a gene: 12. CDR3 length: 16 residues. The CDR3 DNA follows: TGTGCCAGCAGTTCCGCCGAGGGACAGCTTTTCTACGAGCAGTACTTC. As protein: CASSSAEGQLFYEQYF.

The V and J genes are TRBV7-8 and TRBJ1-5; no reliable D call. The ends were cut back, 5 bases at V and 0 bases at J, with 11 bases in the middle. Germline-derived CDR1 and CDR2 are SGHVS and FQNEAQ. The CDR3 consists of 15 residues. In nucleotides, the CDR3 is TGTGCCAGCAGCACCCGCCATAATAGCAATCAGCCCCAGCATTTT. Protein sequence: CASSTRHNSNQPQHF.

V and J are TRBV27 and TRBJ2-4; D is unresolved. Germline CDR1 reads MNHEY; CDR2 reads SMNVEV (reference sequence). The CDR3 is made up of 12 amino acids. V lost 6 bases and J 14 bases, leaving 17 bases between the germline ends. The CDR3 spells CASSPGPGAEYF. The CDR3, as DNA: TGTGCCAGCAGCCCAGGACCTGGAGCAGAGTACTTC.

This chain links TRBV7-9 with TRBJ2-5; 12 bases match TRBD1. The CDR3 spans 15 residues. V lost 4 bases to trimming and J lost 5 bases; unmatched junction nucleotides: 5. Per the germline V gene, CDR1 is SEHNR and CDR2 is FQNEAQ (reference sequence). DNA for the CDR3: TGTGCCAGCAGCTCCCGGGACAGGGGGCCGGAGACCCAGTACTTC. It encodes CASSSRDRGPETQYF.

Only a few counts were recorded for this clone. The junction departs from germline at one end; a sequencing error may be responsible. The chain uses TRBV5-4 and TRBJ2-6; TRBD1 matches at 7 bases. The CDR3 runs 18 residues. Germline lookup yields CDR1 SGHNT and CDR2 YYREEE (reference sequence). CDR3 in amino acids: CASSLDRGEPPGANVLTF. The DNA of the CDR3 is TGTGCCAGCAGCTTGGACAGGGGAGAGCCCCCTGGAGCCAACGTCCTGACTTTC.

CDR3 DNA: TGTGCCAGCAGCTTTGGGGATACGCAGTATTTT. Translation gives CASSFGDTQYF. This chain uses TRBV5-6 with TRBJ2-3; D gene ambiguous. Trimming took off 2 bases at V and 6 bases at J, with 4 bases between the two ends. The CDR3 is 11 amino acids. Germline V gene sequence: CDR1 SGHDT, CDR2 YYEEEE.

Judged by abundance, this clone is large. The chain employs TRBV30 and TRBJ2-1; 7 positions match TRBD2. CDR1 is GTSNPN, CDR2 SVGIG, per germline (reference sequence). The ends lost 0 bases at V and 0 bases at J; junction bases unmatched: 2. The CDR3 is made up of 15 amino acids. For the CDR3, the DNA is TGTGCCTGGAGTGTAACTAGCGTCTCCTACAATGAGCAGTTCTTC. Translation gives CAWSVTSVSYNEQFF.

This clone was detected only once. The chain couples TRBV7-6 to TRBJ1-4; D is undetermined. The CDR3 totals 15 residues. Germline V gives CDR1 SGHVS, CDR2 FNYEAQ. Trimming took off 5 bases at V and 6 bases at J, with 16 bases between the two ends. The CDR3 protein is CASSQVADEDEKLFF. CDR3 sequence (DNA): TGTGCCAGCAGCCAGGTGGCGGATGAGGATGAAAAACTGTTTTTT.

This clone ranks as large. This chain connects TRBV19 to TRBJ1-2; no reliable D call. Germline CDR1 is LNHDA and CDR2 is SQIVND (reference sequence). The CDR3 has 13 amino acids. Trimming shortened V by 5 bases and J by 4 bases, and 11 bases separated the two germline ends. CDR3 loop: CASSLAWGYGYTF. Here the CDR3 DNA reads TGTGCCAGTAGTTTGGCCTGGGGCTATGGCTACACCTTC.

This clone ranks as large. V gene TRBV7-6 combines with J gene TRBJ1-3; D remains unclear. Trimming took off 5 bases at V and 1 base at J, with 12 bases between the two ends. The CDR3 has 15 amino acids. Germline lookup yields CDR1 SGHVS and CDR2 FNYEAQ. In nucleotides, the CDR3 is TGTGCCAGCAGCCAATTTACAGCTTCTGGAAACACCATATATTTT. This encodes CASSQFTASGNTIYF.

The chain recombines TRBV2 with TRBJ2-1, with a tentative D call TRBD2 (6 bases). V lost 3 bases and J 7 bases, leaving 13 bases between the germline ends. Germline CDR1 is SNHLY and CDR2 is FYNNEI. The CDR3 spans 14 residues. CDR3 DNA: TGTGCCAGCAGTGATAGTCCTGGGGGGAATGAGCAGTTCTTC. Its translation is CASSDSPGGNEQFF.

The chain combines TRBV15 with TRBJ1-4; 11 bases agree with TRBD1. The CDR3 has 16 residues. Germline CDR1 is LNHNV and CDR2 is YYDKDF (reference sequence). Germline trimming cut 3 bases from V and 1 base from J; bases unmatched to any gene: 1. The CDR3 DNA reads TGTGCCACCAGCAGGGACAGGGGGCGAACTAATGAAAAACTGTTTTTT. Protein sequence: CATSRDRGRTNEKLFF. Full variable domain (missing parts from reference TRBV15 and TRBJ1-4): DAMVIQNPRYQVTQFGKPVTLSCSQTLNHNVMYWYQQKSSQAPKLLFHYYDKDFNNEADTPDNFQSRRPNTSFCFLDIRSPGLGDTAMYLCATSRDRGRTNEKLFFGSGTQLSVL.

The V and J genes are TRBV27 and TRBJ2-7, with TRBD1 as a possible D gene (5 bases). The germline V gene encodes CDR1 MNHEY and CDR2 SMNVEV (reference sequence). The CDR3 is 13 residues long. V was trimmed by 5 bases and J by 3 bases, leaving 11 bases between them. In nucleotides, the CDR3 is TGTGCCAGCAGTCACGGCAGGGTCTACGAGCAGTACTTC. It translates to CASSHGRVYEQYF.

Within the sample, this clone is large. Written as DNA, the CDR3 is TGTGCCAGCAGTTTCCGGGGGCTCGGGGAGCTGTTTTTT. Translated, it gives CASSFRGLGELFF. The genes are TRBV28 and TRBJ2-2; D may match TRBD1 or TRBD2 (6 bases each). The CDR3 is made up of 13 amino acids. The V end was cut by 3 bases, the J end by 7 bases, with 9 bases between. CDR1 and CDR2 (germline): MDHEN, SYDVKM.

On this clone: Compared with germline, one end of the junction differs, possibly owing to a read error. The rearrangement uses TRBV7-9 and TRBJ2-1; 10 nucleotides agree with TRBD1. CDR1 and CDR2 from the germline V gene are SEHNR and FQNEAQ (reference sequence). The CDR3 contains 14 residues. CDR3 sequence: CASSYSDRGEEGVF. As DNA, the CDR3 is TGTGCCAGCAGCTATTCGGACAGGGGGGAGGAGGGGGTCTTC.

The J gene is TRBJ2-5, the V gene TRBV5-5, with D hard to call. CDR1 is SGHKS, CDR2 YYEKEE, per germline (reference sequence). The CDR3 has 14 residues. The V and J ends lost 4 bases and 2 bases respectively, with 12 bases between them. CDR3 protein: CASSEVGLQETQYF. CDR3 in DNA: TGTGCCAGCAGCGAGGTAGGGTTACAAGAGACCCAGTACTTC.

The chain is built from TRBV28 and TRBJ2-1, with D unclear. V dropped 8 bases and J dropped 0 bases, with 5 bases sitting between them. CDR1 MDHEN and CDR2 SYDVKM come from the germline V gene. The CDR3 loop spans 12 amino acids. CDR3 residues: CASGYSYNEQFF. The DNA for the CDR3 is TGTGCCAGCGGCTACTCCTACAATGAGCAGTTCTTC. Combining the CDR3 with reference TRBV28 and TRBJ2-1 gives the whole variable domain DVKVTQSSRYLVKRTGEKVFLECVQDMDHENMFWYRQDPGLGLRLIYFSYDVKMKEKGDIPEGYSVSREKKERFSLILESASTNQTSMYLCASGYSYNEQFFGPGTRLTVL.

In this sample, this clone turned up a few times. The chain joins TRBV11-3 to TRBJ2-7; TRBD1 agrees at 7 bases. Germline V CDR1 and CDR2: SGHNT, YENEEA. V gave up 9 bases and J gave up 3 bases; unmatched junction bases: 8. CDR3 length: 13 residues. The CDR3 DNA follows: TGTGCCAGACTTACTAGGGACAGCTACGAGCAGTACTTC. As protein: CARLTRDSYEQYF.

The chain employs TRBV28 and TRBJ2-3; no firm D call. CDR1 and CDR2 (germline): MDHEN, SYDVKM. This CDR3 is 14 amino acids long. V gave up 3 bases and J gave up 1 base, with 8 bases separating them. The chain's CDR3 is CASSFLQGTDTQYF. The CDR3 DNA reads as TGTGCCAGCAGTTTTTTGCAGGGCACAGATACGCAGTATTTT.

This rearrangement joins TRBV5-7 to TRBJ2-7; D is perhaps TRBD1 or TRBD2 (5 bases each). TRBV5-7 qualifies as an ORF whose function is uncertain. Trimming took 4 bases from V and 2 from J, leaving 19 bases between them. CDR3 length equals 16 residues. The DNA for the CDR3 is TGTGCCAGCAGCACATCCGGGACGGACTTCCCCTACGAGCAGTACTTC. It translates to CASSTSGTDFPYEQYF.

This clone showed up just a few times. The V and J genes are TRBV30 and TRBJ1-1, with TRBD1 as a possible D gene (5 bases). CDR1 is GTSNPN, CDR2 SVGIG, per germline (reference sequence). V was cut by 0 bases and J by 4 bases, with 9 bases left in between. The CDR3 sequence is 13 residues long. The CDR3 loop is CAWSVWGGTEAFF. The CDR3, as DNA: TGTGCCTGGAGTGTATGGGGCGGCACTGAAGCTTTCTTT.

The chain combines TRBV5-1 with TRBJ2-1, with TRBD2 identical over 9 bases. The junction had 4 bases not matched to a gene; V was cut back by 0 bases and J by 3 bases. CDR3 length equals 16 residues. Per germline, CDR1 SGHRS and CDR2 YFSETQ. The CDR3 DNA sequence: TGCGCCAGCAGCTTGGGCCGACTAGCGGTCTACAATGAGCAGTTCTTC. Its translation is CASSLGRLAVYNEQFF.

In its sample, this clone was seen a few times. This chain connects TRBV28 to TRBJ2-7, with 9 bases aligning to TRBD1. In germline, CDR1 is MDHEN, CDR2 SYDVKM. The J segment lost 1 base and the V segment lost 6 bases, leaving 4 bases of the junction unmatched. The CDR3 has 14 residues. This CDR3 reads CASRPGTGSYEQYF. The CDR3 region has the DNA TGTGCCAGCAGACCCGGGACAGGGTCCTACGAGCAGTACTTC.

The chain recombines TRBV30 with TRBJ1-1; 7 bases align to TRBD1. Per germline, CDR1 GTSNPN and CDR2 SVGIG (reference sequence). With 2 bases clipped from V and 2 bases from J, the junction kept 5 bases outside the gene matches. The CDR3 extends over 14 amino acids. CDR3 residues: CAWSLGQINTEAFF. The CDR3 bases are TGTGCCTGGAGTCTGGGACAGATAAACACTGAAGCTTTCTTT. The variable domain in full, with the rest retrieved from reference TRBV30 and TRBJ1-1, is SQTIHQWPATLVQPVGSPLSLECTVEGTSNPNLYWYRQAAGRGLQLLFYSVGIGQISSEVPQNLSASRPQDRQFILSSKKLLLSDSGFYLCAWSLGQINTEAFFGQGTRLTVV.

Judged by abundance, this clone is large. This rearrangement joins TRBV6-5 to TRBJ1-1; unclear D gene. This CDR3 contains 15 residues. With 6 bases removed from V and 2 bases from J, the gap between germline ends came to 16 bases. Germline V gene lookup returns CDR1 MNHEY and CDR2 SVGAGI. CDR3 DNA sequence: TGTGCCAGCAGCCTACAAAGGACTTATAACACTGAAGCTTTCTTT. Residues: CASSLQRTYNTEAFF.

V is TRBV4-1 and J is TRBJ2-7; 10 nucleotides agree with TRBD1. The V and J ends lost 4 bases and 4 bases, in that order; junction bases with no gene match: 10. The CDR3 has 16 residues. CDR1 is MGHRA, CDR2 YSYEKL, per germline. For the CDR3, the DNA is TGCGCCAGCAGCCGAGCCGACAGGGGGCTAGAGTACGAGCAGTACTTC. Its translation is CASSRADRGLEYEQYF.

V gene TRBV29-1 combines with J gene TRBJ2-3; 16 bases line up with TRBD2. Germline CDR1 reads SQVTM; CDR2 reads ANQGSEA. The CDR3 is 18 residues long. V lost 6 bases, J lost 0 bases, and 9 bases stayed unmatched. CDR3: CSVETGTSGGASTDTQYF. The CDR3 nucleotides read TGCAGCGTAGAGACCGGGACTAGCGGGGGGGCGAGCACAGATACGCAGTATTTT.

CDR3 region: CASSSKSSGTDIETQYF. The CDR3 coding sequence is TGCGCCAGCAGCTCCAAGTCTAGCGGGACCGACATAGAGACCCAGTACTTC. The chain recombines TRBV4-3 with TRBJ2-5; 9 positions match TRBD2. The CDR3 runs to 17 residues. After removal of 5 bases from V and 4 bases from J, the junction contained 14 bases not matched to a gene. The germline CDR1 and CDR2 sequences are LGHNA and YSLEER.